This T cell receptor beta chain came from a study of T cell responses to AZD1222 COVID-19 vaccine. General study findings and limits: In all cases, repertoires were sampled only after the peak T cell response. Just a handful of people given AZD1222 tested seropositive at baseline. Vaccine-associated CD4 TCRs spanned spike, dominant at 160-218 and 743-854. Increases in Spike-specific TCR breadth and depth were seen after two AZD1222 doses.

With regard to this clone: The antigen is unknown.

Sequencing was performed with immunoSEQ multiplex PCR; in TCRdb, only in-frame clones are kept and a portion is missing. Of roughly 120,000 clones listed, about 85% are singletons. The sequenced sample was peripheral blood, obtained on day 0 of AZD1222 vaccination. This TCR was sampled from an adult in good health.

The CDR3 protein is CASSWGSSNSNQPQHF. In DNA, the CDR3 is TGTGCCAGCAGCTGGGGCAGCTCCAATAGCAATCAGCCCCAGCATTTT. V usage is TRBV7-9 and J usage is TRBJ1-5; D might be TRBD1 (5 bases). The V and J ends lost 4 bases and 0 bases respectively, with 13 bases between them. There are 16 residues in the CDR3. Germline assignment: CDR1 SEHNR and CDR2 FQNEAQ (reference sequence). Complete variable domain (other parts from reference TRBV7-9 and TRBJ1-5): DTGVSQNPRHKITKRGQNVTFRCDPISEHNRLYWYRQTLGQGPEFLTYFQNEAQLEKSRLLSDRFSAERPKGSFSTLEIQRTEQGDSAMYLCASSWGSSNSNQPQHFGDGTRLSIL.